This TCR beta chain was captured by sequencing in a study of T cells in localized non-small cell lung cancer. Study-wide findings and caveats: Multi-region tumor sequencing was not done, so intratumor heterogeneity could not be excluded. The appearance of a median approximately 60 of the top 100 tumor clones was seen in adjacent lung. T cell clonality was highest in uninvolved adjacent lung, above tumor. A denser population of T cells in blood accompanied longer overall survival.

Comments on this clone: Its antigen remains unidentified.

Method: immunoSEQ multiplex PCR; TCRdb's copy keeps in-frame clones and lacks some. The profile shows 50,000 to 75,000 clones, about 89% of them singletons. Sequences were derived from peripheral blood, sampled before any cancer treatment. The clonotype comes from a man aged 35-75 years with stage I lung adenocarcinoma.

The CDR3 region is CASSLRRTVQETQYF. Written as DNA, the CDR3 is TGCGCCAGCAGCCTTCGGAGGACGGTACAAGAGACCCAGTACTTC. The J gene is TRBJ2-5, the V gene TRBV4-1, with D perhaps TRBD2 (5 bases). The CDR3 covers 15 residues. Trimming took off 4 bases at V and 2 bases at J, with 14 bases between the two ends. CDR1 MGHRA and CDR2 YSYEKL come from the germline V gene.